The 15 T cell receptor beta chains below all came from one sample that was sequenced in a study of cytotoxic CD8 clonotypes in ibrutinib-treated CLL. Clones were sequenced by immunoSEQ multiplex PCR, and TCRdb holds only the in-frame ones, with some missing. This table holds around 140,000 clones, around 76% found once. Sequencing used PBMCs, obtained after 24 months of ibrutinib treatment. These receptor sequences come from a human donor with chronic lymphocytic leukemia.

The chain recombines TRBV9 with TRBJ2-3; weak D call: TRBD2 (6 bases). V gave up 4 bases and J gave up 2 bases, with 17 bases separating them. The CDR3 covers 16 residues. CDR1 is SGDLS, CDR2 YYNGEE, per germline. The CDR3 sequence is CASSRELRSSTDTQYF. The CDR3 nucleotides read TGTGCCAGCAGCCGGGAGTTGAGGTCGTCCACAGATACGCAGTATTTT.

The J gene is TRBJ2-3, the V gene TRBV28; TRBD2 matches at 16 bases. The trim removed 6 bases at V and 8 bases at J, leaving 8 bases unmatched. The CDR3 covers 16 residues. Germline CDR1 reads MDHEN; CDR2 reads SYDVKM. This chain's CDR3 is CASRPGTSGRGGTQYF. The CDR3 DNA reads TGTGCCAGCAGACCAGGGACTAGCGGGAGGGGGGGTACGCAGTATTTT.

To note about this clone: At one end the junction does not follow the germline gene, possibly because of a read error. The CDR3 bases are TGTGCCAGCAGCGCAAGACGGGCCGGGGATTTT. Amino acid sequence: CASSARRAGDF. The rearrangement uses TRBV13 and TRBJ1-1; D gene uncertain. Per the germline V gene, CDR1 is PRHDT and CDR2 is FYEKMQ (reference sequence). This CDR3 region has 11 residues.

V usage is TRBV30 and J usage is TRBJ1-3; no clear D gene. CDR3 size: 13 residues. V shed 4 bases and J shed 4 bases, with 11 bases lying between them. Germline assignment: CDR1 GTSNPN and CDR2 SVGIG (reference sequence). The CDR3 loop reads CAWIVFIGNTIYF. CDR3 nucleotides: TGTGCCTGGATTGTATTTATCGGAAACACCATATATTTT.

The chain recombines TRBV7-2 with TRBJ2-7; weak D call: TRBD1 (6 bases). V dropped 5 bases and J dropped 2 bases, with 13 bases sitting between them. CDR3 length: 14 residues. From germline, CDR1 is SGHTA and CDR2 FQGNSA. In DNA form, the CDR3 reads TGTGCCAGCAGCCGCCAGGGGACAACCTACGAGCAGTACTTC. Translated: CASSRQGTTYEQYF.

The chain links TRBV7-2 to TRBJ1-5, with no clear D. With 0 bases removed from V and 5 bases from J, the gap between germline ends came to 8 bases. Germline-derived CDR1 and CDR2 are SGHTA and FQGNSA. This CDR3 region has 14 residues. The chain's CDR3 is CASSLAGLHQPQHF. In DNA form, the CDR3 reads TGTGCCAGCAGCTTAGCAGGGCTCCATCAGCCCCAGCATTTT. The whole variable domain, remainder taken from reference TRBV7-2 and TRBJ1-5, is GAGVSQSPSNKVTEKGKDVELRCDPISGHTALYWYRQSLGQGLEFLIYFQGNSAPDKSGLPSDRFSAERTGGSVSTLTIQRTQQEDSAVYLCASSLAGLHQPQHFGDGTRLSIL.

This clone is labeled as medium-sized (0.01 to 0.1%). This chain uses TRBV18 with TRBJ2-7, with a tentative D call TRBD2 (7 bases). The CDR3 runs 13 residues. Germline V CDR1 and CDR2: KGHSH, LQKENI. V was pared by 3 bases and J by 5 bases, with 11 bases between. CDR3 region: CASSPPGGNEQYF. CDR3 in DNA: TGTGCCAGCTCACCTCCGGGGGGCAACGAGCAGTACTTC.

The chain employs TRBV29-1 and TRBJ2-6; the D gene is possibly TRBD1 (5 bases). V lost 8 bases, J lost 2 bases, and 10 bases lay in between. Germline loops: CDR1 SQVTM, CDR2 ANQGSEA. CDR3 length equals 13 residues. The CDR3 is CSSRQPGANVLTF. In DNA, the CDR3 is TGCAGCTCCAGACAGCCTGGGGCCAACGTCCTGACTTTC.

J is TRBJ2-2 and V is TRBV7-8; 8 bases are shared with TRBD2. Germline loops: CDR1 SGHVS, CDR2 FQNEAQ. V gave up 7 bases and J gave up 3 bases; unmatched junction bases: 13. The CDR3 runs 17 residues. CDR3 sequence reads: CASKSLGGRRYTGELFF. CDR3 nucleotide sequence: TGTGCCAGCAAATCCTTGGGCGGGAGGCGGTACACCGGGGAGCTGTTTTTT.

A few counts support this clone. CDR3 loop: CASRDEVAFF. The DNA of the CDR3 is TGTGCCAGCAGGGACGAGGTCGCTTTCTTT. V and J are TRBV28 and TRBJ1-1, with unresolved D. Germline lookup yields CDR1 MDHEN and CDR2 SYDVKM. This CDR3 has 10 amino acids. Trimming left V 6 bases short and J 11 bases short, with 10 bases between. Using reference TRBV28 and TRBJ1-1 for the parts outside the CDR3, the full variable domain is DVKVTQSSRYLVKRTGEKVFLECVQDMDHENMFWYRQDPGLGLRLIYFSYDVKMKEKGDIPEGYSVSREKKERFSLILESASTNQTSMYLCASRDEVAFFGQGTRLTVV.

This rearrangement joins TRBV5-1 to TRBJ1-1, with unresolved D. The CDR3 loop spans 14 amino acids. The ends were cut back, 2 bases at V and 0 bases at J, with 8 bases in the middle. Germline CDR1 SGHRS, CDR2 YFSETQ. In DNA form, the CDR3 reads TGCGCCAGCAGCTTAGGCAGCCTGAACACTGAAGCTTTCTTT. It is translated as CASSLGSLNTEAFF.

The CDR3 coding sequence is TGTGCCAGCAAGGCGGGCGACTCCACGGATACGCAGTATTTT. This encodes CASKAGDSTDTQYF. The gene calls are TRBV6-5 and TRBJ2-3; D might be TRBD2 (5 bases). Trimming removed 7 bases from V and 6 bases from J, with 17 bases in between. This CDR3 is built from 14 residues. The germline V gene has CDR1 MNHEY and CDR2 SVGAGI.

This chain links TRBV2 with TRBJ1-6, with D unresolved. The V end lost 6 bases, the J end lost 10 bases, and 13 bases lay between the germline ends. Germline CDR1 reads SNHLY; CDR2 reads FYNNEI. The CDR3 sequence is 13 residues long. The CDR3 sequence: CASRGLVRSPLHF. CDR3 coding DNA: TGTGCCAGCAGGGGCCTAGTTCGCTCACCCCTCCACTTT.

The rearrangement uses TRBV7-2 and TRBJ2-7; 8 bases are a match to TRBD1. The V and J ends lost 5 bases and 2 bases, in that order; junction bases with no gene match: 5. Germline V gives CDR1 SGHTA, CDR2 FQGNSA. The CDR3 spans 14 residues. In nucleotides, the CDR3 is TGTGCCAGCAGCCCCGGACAGGGCCCCTACGAGCAGTACTTC. Translating it yields CASSPGQGPYEQYF.

V gene TRBV5-4 combines with J gene TRBJ2-5, with 10 bases lining up with TRBD1. Looked up from germline, CDR1 is SGHNT and CDR2 is YYREEE (reference sequence). The CDR3 has 14 amino acids. The V and J ends lost 6 bases and 5 bases, in that order; junction bases with no gene match: 7. CDR3 amino acids: CASNQGQGRETQYF. The CDR3 bases are TGTGCCAGCAACCAGGGACAGGGGCGGGAGACCCAGTACTTC.